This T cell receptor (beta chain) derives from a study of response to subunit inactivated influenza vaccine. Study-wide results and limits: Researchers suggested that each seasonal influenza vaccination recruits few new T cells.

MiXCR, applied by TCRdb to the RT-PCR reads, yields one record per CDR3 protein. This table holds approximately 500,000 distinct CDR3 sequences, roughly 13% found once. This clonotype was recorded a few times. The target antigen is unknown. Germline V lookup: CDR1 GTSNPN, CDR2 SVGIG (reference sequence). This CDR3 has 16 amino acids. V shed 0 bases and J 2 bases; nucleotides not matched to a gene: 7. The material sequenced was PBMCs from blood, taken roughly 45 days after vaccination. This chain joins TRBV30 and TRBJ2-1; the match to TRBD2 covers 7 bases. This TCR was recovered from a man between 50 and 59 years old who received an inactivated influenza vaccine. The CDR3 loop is CAWSVQASGAYNEQFF. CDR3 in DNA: TGTGCCTGGAGTGTACAGGCTAGCGGAGCCTACAATGAGCAGTTCTTC.